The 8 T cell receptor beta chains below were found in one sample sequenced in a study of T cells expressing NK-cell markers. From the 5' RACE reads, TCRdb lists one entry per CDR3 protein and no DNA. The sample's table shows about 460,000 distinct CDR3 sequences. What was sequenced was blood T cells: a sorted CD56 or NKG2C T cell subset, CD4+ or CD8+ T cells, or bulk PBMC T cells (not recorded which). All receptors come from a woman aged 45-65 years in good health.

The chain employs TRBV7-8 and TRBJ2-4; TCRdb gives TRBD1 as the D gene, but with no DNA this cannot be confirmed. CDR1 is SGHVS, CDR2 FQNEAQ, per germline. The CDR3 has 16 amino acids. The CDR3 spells CASSLITTGVFGIQYF.

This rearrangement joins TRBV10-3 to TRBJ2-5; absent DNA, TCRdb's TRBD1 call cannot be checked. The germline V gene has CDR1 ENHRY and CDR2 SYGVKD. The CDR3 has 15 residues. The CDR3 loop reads CAISGADRVQETQYF.

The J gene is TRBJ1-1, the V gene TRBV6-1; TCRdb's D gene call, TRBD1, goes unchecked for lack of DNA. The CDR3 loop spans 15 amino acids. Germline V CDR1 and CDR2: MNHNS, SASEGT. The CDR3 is CASSHPDRANTEAFF.

The CDR3 loop reads CATSEGLAGQETQYF. The chain is built from TRBV24-1 and TRBJ2-5; TCRdb proposes TRBD2, but this gene call is untestable without DNA. The CDR3 runs 15 residues. The germline V gene has CDR1 KGHDR and CDR2 SFDVKD.

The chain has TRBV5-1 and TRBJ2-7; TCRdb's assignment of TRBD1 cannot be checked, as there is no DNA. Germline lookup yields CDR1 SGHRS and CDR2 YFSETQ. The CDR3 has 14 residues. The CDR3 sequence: CASSLVGQVWEQYF.

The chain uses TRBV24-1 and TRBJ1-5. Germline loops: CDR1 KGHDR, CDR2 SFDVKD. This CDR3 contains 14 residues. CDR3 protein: CATSDQVTGQPQHF.

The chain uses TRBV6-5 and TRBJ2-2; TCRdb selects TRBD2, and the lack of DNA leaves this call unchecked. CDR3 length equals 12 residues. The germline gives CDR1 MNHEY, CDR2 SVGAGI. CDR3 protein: CASTRRTGELFF.

CDR3: CASSPFAGSNEQFF. This chain links TRBV18 with TRBJ2-1; without DNA, the TCRdb call of TRBD1 cannot be checked. The CDR3 sequence is 14 residues long. Germline CDR1 reads KGHSH; CDR2 reads LQKENI.